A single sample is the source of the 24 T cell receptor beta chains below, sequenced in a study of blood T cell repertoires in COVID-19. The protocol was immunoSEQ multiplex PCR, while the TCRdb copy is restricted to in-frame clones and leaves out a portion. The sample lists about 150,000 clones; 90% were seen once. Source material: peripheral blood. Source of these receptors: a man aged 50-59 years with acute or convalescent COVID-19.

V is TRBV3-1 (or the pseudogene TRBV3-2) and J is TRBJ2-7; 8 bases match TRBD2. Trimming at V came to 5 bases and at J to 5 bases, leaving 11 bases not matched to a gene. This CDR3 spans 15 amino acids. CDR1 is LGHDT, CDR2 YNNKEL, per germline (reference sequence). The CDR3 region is CASSSPGLELHEQYF. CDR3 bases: TGTGCCAGCAGCTCGCCGGGACTAGAGTTGCACGAGCAGTACTTC.

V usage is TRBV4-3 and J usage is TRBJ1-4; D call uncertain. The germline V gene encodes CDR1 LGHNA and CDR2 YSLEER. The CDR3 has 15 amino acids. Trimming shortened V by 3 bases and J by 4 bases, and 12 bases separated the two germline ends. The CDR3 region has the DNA TGCGCCAGCAGCCACGTTACAGCCAATAATGAAAAACTGTTTTTT. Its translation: CASSHVTANNEKLFF.

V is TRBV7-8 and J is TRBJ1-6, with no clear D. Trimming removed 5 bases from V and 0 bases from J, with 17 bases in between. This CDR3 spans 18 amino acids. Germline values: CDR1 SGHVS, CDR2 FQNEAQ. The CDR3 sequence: CASSPTAARSSYNSPLHF. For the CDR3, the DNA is TGTGCCAGCAGCCCAACTGCTGCTCGAAGCTCCTATAATTCACCCCTCCACTTT.

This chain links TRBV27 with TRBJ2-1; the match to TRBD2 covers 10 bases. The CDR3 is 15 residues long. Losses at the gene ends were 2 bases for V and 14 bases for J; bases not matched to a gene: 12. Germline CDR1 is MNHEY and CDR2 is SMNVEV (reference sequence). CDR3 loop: CASSLNPAGGMFEFF. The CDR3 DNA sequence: TGTGCCAGCAGTTTAAATCCAGCGGGAGGGATGTTTGAGTTCTTC.

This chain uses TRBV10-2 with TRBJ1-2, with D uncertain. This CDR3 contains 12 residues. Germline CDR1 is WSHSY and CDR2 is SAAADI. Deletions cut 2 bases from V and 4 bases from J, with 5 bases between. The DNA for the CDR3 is TGCGCCAGCAGTGAGGGCGGCTATGGCTACACCTTC. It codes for CASSEGGYGYTF.

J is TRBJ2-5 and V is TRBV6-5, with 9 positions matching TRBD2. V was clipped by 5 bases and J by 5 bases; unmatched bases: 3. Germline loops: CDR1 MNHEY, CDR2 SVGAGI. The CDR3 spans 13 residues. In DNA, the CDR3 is TGTGCCAGCAGTCCCGGACTAGCGGAGACCCAGTACTTC. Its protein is CASSPGLAETQYF.

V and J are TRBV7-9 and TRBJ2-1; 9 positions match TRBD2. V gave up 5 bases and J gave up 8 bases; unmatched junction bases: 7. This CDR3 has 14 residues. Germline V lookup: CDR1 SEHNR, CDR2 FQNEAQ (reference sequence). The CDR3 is CASSRVREGDEQFF. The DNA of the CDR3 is TGTGCCAGCAGCCGAGTGCGGGAGGGTGATGAGCAGTTCTTC.

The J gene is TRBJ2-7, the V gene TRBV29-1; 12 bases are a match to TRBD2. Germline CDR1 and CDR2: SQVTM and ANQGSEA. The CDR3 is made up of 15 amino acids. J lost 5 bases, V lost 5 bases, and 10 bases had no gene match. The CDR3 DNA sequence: TGCAGCGTTATGACTAGCGGGAGCGTAGAGAACGAGCAGTACTTC. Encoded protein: CSVMTSGSVENEQYF.

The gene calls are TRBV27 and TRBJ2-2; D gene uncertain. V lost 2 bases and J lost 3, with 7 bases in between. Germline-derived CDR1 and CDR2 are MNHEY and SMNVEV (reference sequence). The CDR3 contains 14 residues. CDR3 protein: CASSLPYDTGELFF. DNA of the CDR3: TGTGCCAGCAGTTTACCCTATGACACCGGGGAGCTGTTTTTT.

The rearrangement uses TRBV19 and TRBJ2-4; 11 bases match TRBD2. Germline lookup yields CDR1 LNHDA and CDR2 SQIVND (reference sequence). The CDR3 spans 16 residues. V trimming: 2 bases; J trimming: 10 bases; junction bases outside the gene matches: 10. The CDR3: CASSISTSGGQGIQYF. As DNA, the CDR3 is TGTGCCAGTAGTATATCAACTAGCGGGGGCCAGGGAATTCAGTACTTC.

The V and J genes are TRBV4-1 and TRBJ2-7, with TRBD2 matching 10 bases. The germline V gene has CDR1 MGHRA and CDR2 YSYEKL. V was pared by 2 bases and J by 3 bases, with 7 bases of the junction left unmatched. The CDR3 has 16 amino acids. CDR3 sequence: CASSQSAGGRDYEQYF. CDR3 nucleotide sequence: TGCGCCAGCAGCCAATCAGCGGGAGGGAGGGACTACGAGCAGTACTTC.

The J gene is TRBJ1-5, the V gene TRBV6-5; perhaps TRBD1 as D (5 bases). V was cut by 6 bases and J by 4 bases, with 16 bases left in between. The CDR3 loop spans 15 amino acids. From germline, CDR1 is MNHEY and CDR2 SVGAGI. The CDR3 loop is CASRDRGEVNQPQHF. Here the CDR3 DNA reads TGTGCCAGCAGGGACCGGGGGGAGGTAAATCAGCCCCAGCATTTT.

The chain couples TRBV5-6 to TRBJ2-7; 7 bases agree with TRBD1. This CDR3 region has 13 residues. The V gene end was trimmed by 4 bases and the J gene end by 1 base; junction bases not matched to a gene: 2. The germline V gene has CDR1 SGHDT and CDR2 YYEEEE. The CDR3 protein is CASSLTGSYEQYV. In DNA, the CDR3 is TGTGCCAGCAGCCTGACAGGGTCCTACGAGCAGTACGTC.

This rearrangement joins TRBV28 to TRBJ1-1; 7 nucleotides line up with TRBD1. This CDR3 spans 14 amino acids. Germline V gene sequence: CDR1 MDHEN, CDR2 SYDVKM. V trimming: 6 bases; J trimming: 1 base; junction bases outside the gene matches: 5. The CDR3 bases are TGTGCCAGCAGGCCTGGACAGGCGAACACTGAAGCTTTCTTT. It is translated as CASRPGQANTEAFF.

CDR3 DNA: TGTGCCAGTAGTATCGGGCAGGGGAAGGAGACCCAGTACTTC. Its protein is CASSIGQGKETQYF. The chain has TRBV19 and TRBJ2-5; D perhaps matches TRBD1 (6 bases). Germline V gives CDR1 LNHDA, CDR2 SQIVND (reference sequence). Trimming shortened V by 3 bases and J by 5 bases, and 13 bases separated the two germline ends. There are 14 residues in the CDR3.

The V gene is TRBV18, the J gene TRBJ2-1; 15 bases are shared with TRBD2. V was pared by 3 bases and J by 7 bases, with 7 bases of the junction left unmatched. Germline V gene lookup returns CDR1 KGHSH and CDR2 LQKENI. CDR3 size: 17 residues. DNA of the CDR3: TGTGCCAGCTCACCCGCGGGACTAGCGGGGGGTAGAAATGAGCAGTTCTTC. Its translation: CASSPAGLAGGRNEQFF.

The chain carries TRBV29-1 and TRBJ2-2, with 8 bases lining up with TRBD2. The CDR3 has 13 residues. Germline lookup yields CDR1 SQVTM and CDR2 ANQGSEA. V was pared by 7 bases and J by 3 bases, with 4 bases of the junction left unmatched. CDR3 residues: CSGGRFDTGELFF. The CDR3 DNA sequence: TGCAGCGGCGGGAGGTTTGACACCGGGGAGCTGTTTTTT.

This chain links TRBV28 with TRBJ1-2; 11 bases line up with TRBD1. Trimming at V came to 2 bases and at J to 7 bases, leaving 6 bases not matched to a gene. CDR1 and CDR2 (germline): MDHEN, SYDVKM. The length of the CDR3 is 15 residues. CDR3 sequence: CASSLARTGGGGYTF. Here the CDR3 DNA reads TGTGCCAGCAGTTTAGCCAGGACAGGGGGCGGTGGCTACACCTTC.

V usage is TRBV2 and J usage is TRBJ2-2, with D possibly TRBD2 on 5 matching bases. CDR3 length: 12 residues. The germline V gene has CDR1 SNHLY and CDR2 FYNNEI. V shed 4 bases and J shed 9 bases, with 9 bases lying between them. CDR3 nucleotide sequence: TGTGCCAGCAGTGCGGCTAGCTGGGAGCTGTTTTTT. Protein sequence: CASSAASWELFF.

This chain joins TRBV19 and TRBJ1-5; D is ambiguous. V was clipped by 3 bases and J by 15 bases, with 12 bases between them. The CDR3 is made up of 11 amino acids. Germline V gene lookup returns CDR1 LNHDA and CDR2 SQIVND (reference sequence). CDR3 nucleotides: TGTGCCAGTAGTATCGGCAGGCTGTGGCATTTT. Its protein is CASSIGRLWHF.

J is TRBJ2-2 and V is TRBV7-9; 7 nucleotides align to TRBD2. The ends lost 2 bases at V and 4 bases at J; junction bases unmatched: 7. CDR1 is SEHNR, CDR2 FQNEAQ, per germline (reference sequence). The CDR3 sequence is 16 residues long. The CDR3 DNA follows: TGTGCCAGCAGCTTATCTGCGGGAGTAGGCACCGGGGAGCTGTTTTTT. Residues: CASSLSAGVGTGELFF.

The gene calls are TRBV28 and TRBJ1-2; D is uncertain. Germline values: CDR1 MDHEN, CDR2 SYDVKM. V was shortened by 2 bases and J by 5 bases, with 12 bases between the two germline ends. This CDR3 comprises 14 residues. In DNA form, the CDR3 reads TGTGCCAGCAGTTTAGGAGGGCACAAGTATGGCTACACCTTC. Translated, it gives CASSLGGHKYGYTF.

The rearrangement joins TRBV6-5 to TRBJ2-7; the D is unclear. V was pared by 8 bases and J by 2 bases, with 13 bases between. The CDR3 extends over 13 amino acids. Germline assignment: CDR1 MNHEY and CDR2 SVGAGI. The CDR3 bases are TGTGCCAGCCGAAGAGGCCCAACCTACGAGCAGTACGTC. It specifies CASRRGPTYEQYV.

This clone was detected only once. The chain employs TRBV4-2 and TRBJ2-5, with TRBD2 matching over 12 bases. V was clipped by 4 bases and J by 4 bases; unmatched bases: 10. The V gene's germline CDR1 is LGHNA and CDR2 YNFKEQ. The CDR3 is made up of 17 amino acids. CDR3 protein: CASSLEASGGASETQYF. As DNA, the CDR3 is TGTGCCAGCAGCCTTGAGGCTAGCGGGGGGGCCTCAGAGACCCAGTACTTC.